Sequencing of this T cell receptor (beta chain) was carried out in a study of read filtering for tumor transcriptome and immune sequencing. Study-level background: Mean patient age was roughly 70 years, range about 45 to 90; 17 male, around 14 female. Revised staging placed roughly eight patients in R-ISS I, around 15 in II, about 7 in III.

Every patient had bone marrow sampled while the disease was active. This library used roughly 400 ng RNA and molecular barcoded adaptors spanning alpha/delta and beta/gamma chains. TCRdb re-derived calls from the reads in MiXCR, one entry per CDR3 protein. The table records fewer than 35,000 distinct CDR3 sequences, about 18% of them present only once. Findings and limits, study-wide: IR-seq captured clonotypes deeper and more reliably than RNA-seq.

Germline loops: CDR1 SEHNR, CDR2 FQNEAQ (reference sequence). CDR3 length: 13 residues. V was cut by 1 base and J by 5 bases, with 6 bases left in between. This clonotype was seen many times. Its cognate antigen is unknown. This chain uses TRBV7-9 with TRBJ2-1; D ambiguous. Sample: a population of CD138-negative cells sorted from bone marrow. The sequence was collected from a donor aged 40 or older with multiple myeloma. This CDR3 reads CASSLVSHNEQFF. In DNA form, the CDR3 reads TGTGCCAGCAGCTTAGTCTCTCACAATGAGCAGTTCTTC.